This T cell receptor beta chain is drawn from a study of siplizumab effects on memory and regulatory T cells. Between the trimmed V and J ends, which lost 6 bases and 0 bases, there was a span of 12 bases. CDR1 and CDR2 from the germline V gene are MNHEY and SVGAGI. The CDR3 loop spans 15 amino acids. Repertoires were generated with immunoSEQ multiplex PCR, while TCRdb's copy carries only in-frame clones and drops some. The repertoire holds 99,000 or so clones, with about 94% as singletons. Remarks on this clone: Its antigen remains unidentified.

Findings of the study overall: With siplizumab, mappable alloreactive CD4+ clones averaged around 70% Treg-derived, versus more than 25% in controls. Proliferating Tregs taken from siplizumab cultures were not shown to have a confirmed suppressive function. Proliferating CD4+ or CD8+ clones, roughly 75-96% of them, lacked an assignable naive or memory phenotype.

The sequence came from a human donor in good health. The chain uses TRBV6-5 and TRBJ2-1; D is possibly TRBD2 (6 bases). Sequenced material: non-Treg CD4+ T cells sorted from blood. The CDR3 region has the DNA TGTGCCAGCAGACGTGCGGGGAACTCCTACAATGAGCAGTTCTTC. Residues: CASRRAGNSYNEQFF.